One sample yielded the 18 T cell receptor beta chains listed below, sequenced in a study of cytomegalovirus exposure and HLA in healthy donors. Vbeta (60) and Jbeta (13) primers were used in the PCR. Assay used: immunoSEQ multiplex PCR; TCRdb lists only in-frame clones, some missing. Of some 120,000 clones in the sample, 83% were seen once. Sequenced material: PBMCs. These receptors came from a young man in good health and CMV-seropositive.

V is TRBV6-5 and J is TRBJ2-7; D is perhaps TRBD1 (5 bases). Germline V gene sequence: CDR1 MNHEY, CDR2 SVGAGI. The V end was cut by 6 bases, the J end by 5 bases, with 14 bases between. This CDR3 region has 13 residues. The CDR3 DNA is TGTGCCAGCAGCCAAGTCCAGGGTAACGAGCAGTACTTC. Its protein product is CASSQVQGNEQYF.

The gene calls are TRBV7-9 and TRBJ2-5; D possibly corresponds to TRBD1 (5 bases). Trimming took 1 base from V and 4 from J, leaving 7 bases between them. Germline CDR1 SEHNR, CDR2 FQNEAQ (reference sequence). This CDR3 is 13 amino acids long. The CDR3 DNA sequence: TGTGCCAGCAGCTTAGTAGGGGCAGAGACCCAGTACTTC. This encodes CASSLVGAETQYF.

V gene TRBV7-9 combines with J gene TRBJ1-3, with TRBD1 matching over 8 bases. Looked up from germline, CDR1 is SEHNR and CDR2 is FQNEAQ (reference sequence). The CDR3 consists of 16 residues. V trimming: 6 bases; J trimming: 4 bases; junction bases outside the gene matches: 11. The CDR3 DNA sequence: TGTGCCAGCAGTTACCCGGACAGGGAGGCCGGAAACACCATATATTTT. Residues: CASSYPDREAGNTIYF. Combining the CDR3 with reference TRBV7-9 and TRBJ1-3 gives the whole variable domain DTGVSQNPRHKITKRGQNVTFRCDPISEHNRLYWYRQTLGQGPEFLTYFQNEAQLEKSRLLSDRFSAERPKGSFSTLEIQRTEQGDSAMYLCASSYPDREAGNTIYFGEGSWLTVV.

This clone was observed a handful of times. V usage is TRBV6-1 and J usage is TRBJ2-7, with 9 bases fitting TRBD1. CDR1 is MNHNS, CDR2 SASEGT, per germline. The V segment lost 8 bases and the J segment 9 bases; nucleotides outside the gene matches: 11. The CDR3 is 13 residues long. CDR3 region: CASAYRGHPPQYF. The DNA of the CDR3 is TGTGCCAGCGCGTACAGGGGGCACCCCCCGCAGTACTTC.

This clone was seen a few times. The chain couples TRBV7-9 to TRBJ2-2; D might be TRBD1 (6 bases). The V gene lost 3 bases and the J gene lost 6 bases, with 8 bases spanning the gap. The CDR3 consists of 13 residues. CDR1 is SEHNR, CDR2 FQNEAQ, per germline (reference sequence). The CDR3 loop reads CASSFDRSGELFF. CDR3 in DNA: TGTGCCAGCAGCTTCGACAGGTCCGGGGAGCTGTTTTTT.

The J gene is TRBJ1-2, the V gene TRBV21-1. TRBV21-1 is given as a pseudogene. The CDR3 spans 14 residues. CDR3 nucleotide sequence: TGTGCCAGCAGCCCCCTCTGGAGTAACTATGGCTACACCTTC. Amino acids: CASSPLWSNYGYTF.

The chain joins TRBV5-1 to TRBJ2-5, with D tentatively TRBD2 (7 bases). The length of the CDR3 is 15 residues. CDR1 and CDR2 from the germline V gene are SGHRS and YFSETQ. Trimming pared 5 bases from V and 4 bases from J, leaving 18 bases between. The CDR3, as DNA: TGCGCCAGCAGTGGATCGGGGGGCCGGGGAGAGACCCAGTACTTC. Translating gives CASSGSGGRGETQYF.

The rearrangement joins TRBV13 to TRBJ2-6; 8 bases agree with TRBD1. CDR1 and CDR2 (germline): PRHDT, FYEKMQ (reference sequence). J gave up 1 base and V 6 bases, and 11 bases lay outside the gene matches. The CDR3 loop spans 18 amino acids. This CDR3 reads CASRSGQAADSGANVLTF. CDR3 nucleotide sequence: TGTGCCAGCAGGTCGGGACAGGCGGCTGATTCTGGGGCCAACGTCCTGACTTTC.

The CDR3 protein is CSARQVYEQYF. In DNA, the CDR3 is TGCAGTGCAAGACAGGTCTACGAGCAGTACTTC. This chain connects TRBV20-1 to TRBJ2-7; maybe TRBD1 (6 bases). Trimming pared 6 bases from V and 3 bases from J, leaving 9 bases between. CDR1 is DFQATT, CDR2 SNEGSKA, per germline (reference sequence). The CDR3 is 11 residues long.

Within the sample, this clone is medium-sized. This chain uses TRBV6-5 with TRBJ1-5; TRBD1 is a possible D gene (6 bases). Trimming left V 10 bases short and J 1 base short, with 14 bases between. The CDR3 runs to 14 residues. The V gene's germline CDR1 is MNHEY and CDR2 SVGAGI. The CDR3 DNA follows: TGTGCCACCGGACAGTCAAGCAGCAATCAGCCCCAGCATTTT. It encodes CATGQSSSNQPQHF.

The chain links TRBV2 to TRBJ2-1; 12 positions agree with TRBD2. Trimming cost V 7 bases and J 3 bases; bases outside gene matches: 4. The CDR3 consists of 15 residues. Looked up from germline, CDR1 is SNHLY and CDR2 is FYNNEI. The CDR3 nucleotides read TGTGCCAGCACTAAACTAGCGGGGGGCTACAATGAGCAGTTCTTC. Encoded protein: CASTKLAGGYNEQFF.

The V and J genes are TRBV19 and TRBJ2-7; 9 bases are a match to TRBD2. The CDR3 runs 15 residues. After removal of 5 bases from V and 2 bases from J, the junction contained 7 bases not matched to a gene. Germline V lookup: CDR1 LNHDA, CDR2 SQIVND (reference sequence). CDR3: CASSLGGGATYEQYF. The CDR3 nucleotides read TGTGCCAGTAGTCTCGGCGGGGGGGCGACCTACGAGCAGTACTTC.

The rearrangement uses TRBV6-1 and TRBJ1-5; weak D call: TRBD1 (6 bases). The CDR3 covers 19 residues. V lost 4 bases and J lost 4, with 26 bases in between. Germline V gives CDR1 MNHNS, CDR2 SASEGT. This CDR3 reads CASSVSPDRSYTLNQPQHF. The CDR3 nucleotides are TGTGCCAGCAGTGTTAGCCCTGACAGGTCCTATACTTTAAATCAGCCCCAGCATTTT.

The chain recombines TRBV30 with TRBJ2-3; perhaps TRBD1 as D (5 bases). The CDR3 spans 12 residues. Germline V lookup: CDR1 GTSNPN, CDR2 SVGIG (reference sequence). The ends were cut back, 6 bases at V and 4 bases at J, with 11 bases in the middle. The DNA for the CDR3 is TGTGCCTGTCTAGGGGCCCCAGATACGCAGTATTTT. It yields the protein CACLGAPDTQYF.

The rearrangement uses TRBV6-5 and TRBJ1-1, with D perhaps TRBD1 (5 bases). The CDR3 runs to 14 residues. V lost 5 bases, J lost 3 bases, and 13 bases lay in between. The germline V gene encodes CDR1 MNHEY and CDR2 SVGAGI. CDR3 nucleotides: TGTGCCAGCAGTAACAGGCCGGGGGACACTGAAGCTTTCTTT. Protein product: CASSNRPGDTEAFF.

The genes are TRBV6-6 and TRBJ1-5; possibly TRBD1 for D (5 bases). Germline CDR1 is MNHNY and CDR2 is SVGAGI (reference sequence). This CDR3 comprises 16 residues. V gave up 5 bases and J gave up 1 base, with 15 bases separating them. The CDR3 DNA is TGTGCCAGCAGTACGGAAGGGGTGGTGAGCAATCAGCCCCAGCATTTT. It translates to CASSTEGVVSNQPQHF.

Here the CDR3 reads CASSLTGTGSNEQFF. The CDR3 coding sequence is TGCGCCAGCAGTCTAACCGGGACAGGGAGTAATGAGCAGTTCTTC. The chain has TRBV5-1 and TRBJ2-1; 9 nucleotides match TRBD1. With V trimmed by 5 bases and J by 7 bases, 10 bases remained unmatched. Looked up from germline, CDR1 is SGHRS and CDR2 is YFSETQ. CDR3 length: 15 amino acids.

The chain joins TRBV6-6 to TRBJ2-2; a weak D match, TRBD1 (6 bases). CDR1 is MNHNY, CDR2 SVGAGI, per germline (reference sequence). Trimming shortened V by 2 bases and J by 6 bases, and 16 bases separated the two germline ends. This CDR3 is 16 amino acids long. CDR3 in amino acids: CASSYPRQEVPGELFF. CDR3 DNA sequence: TGTGCCAGCAGTTACCCCCGACAGGAGGTGCCCGGGGAGCTGTTTTTT.